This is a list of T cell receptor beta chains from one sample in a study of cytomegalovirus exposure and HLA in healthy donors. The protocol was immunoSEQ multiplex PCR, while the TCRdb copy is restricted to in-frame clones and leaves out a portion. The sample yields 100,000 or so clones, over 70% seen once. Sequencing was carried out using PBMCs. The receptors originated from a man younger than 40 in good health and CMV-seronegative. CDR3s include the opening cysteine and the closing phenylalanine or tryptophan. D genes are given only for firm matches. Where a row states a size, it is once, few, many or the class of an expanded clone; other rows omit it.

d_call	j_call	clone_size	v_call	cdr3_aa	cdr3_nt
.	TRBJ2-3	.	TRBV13	CASSLRGSSSTDTQYF	TGTGCCAGCAGCTTAAGGGGGAGCTCTAGCACAGATACGCAGTATTTT
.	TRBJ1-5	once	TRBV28	CASSPFPGVGGNQPQHF	TGTGCCAGCAGTCCCTTCCCCGGGGTTGGCGGCAATCAGCCCCAGCATTTT
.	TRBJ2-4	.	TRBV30	CAWTAGQKNIQYF	TGTGCCTGGACCGCCGGACAAAAAAACATTCAGTACTTC
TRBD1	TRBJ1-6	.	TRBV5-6	CASSLRTGGNNSPLHF	TGTGCCAGCAGCTTAAGGACAGGGGGGAATAATTCACCCCTCCACTTT
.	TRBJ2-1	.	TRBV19	CASSIDEGAPNEQFF	TGTGCCAGTAGTATAGATGAGGGAGCCCCCAATGAGCAGTTCTTC
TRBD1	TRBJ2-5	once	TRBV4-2	CASSQKQGPETQYF	TGTGCCAGCAGCCAAAAACAGGGGCCAGAGACCCAGTACTTC
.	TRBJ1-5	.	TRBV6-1	CASTISDSSNQPQHF	TGTGCCAGCACGATTTCAGATTCTAGCAATCAGCCCCAGCATTTT
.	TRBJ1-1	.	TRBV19	CASSISSNTEAFF	TGTGCCAGTAGTATTTCTAGTAACACTGAAGCTTTCTTT
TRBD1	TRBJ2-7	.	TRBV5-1	CASNSGQGYSYEQYF	TGCGCCAGCAACTCTGGACAGGGTTATTCCTACGAGCAGTACTTC
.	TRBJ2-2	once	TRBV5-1	CASGRDIALWDAGELFF	TGCGCCAGCGGACGGGACATAGCTCTTTGGGACGCCGGGGAGCTGTTTTTT
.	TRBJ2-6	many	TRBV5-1	CASSPDSSGANVLTF	TGCGCCAGCAGCCCGGACAGCTCTGGGGCCAACGTCCTGACTTTC
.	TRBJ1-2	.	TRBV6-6	CASNLGHGMYGYTF	TGTGCCAGCAATCTCGGACACGGAATGTATGGCTACACCTTC
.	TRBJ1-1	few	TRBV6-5	CASSYSAGFTEAFF	TGTGCCAGCAGTTACTCTGCGGGATTCACTGAAGCTTTCTTT
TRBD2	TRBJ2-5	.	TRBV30	CAWSPAGGLSGETQYF	TGTGCCTGGAGTCCAGCGGGGGGCCTTTCGGGCGAGACCCAGTACTTC
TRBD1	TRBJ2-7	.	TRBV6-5	CASSWDRGLSYEQYF	TGTGCCAGCAGTTGGGACAGGGGGCTTTCATACGAGCAGTACTTC
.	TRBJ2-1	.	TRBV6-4	CASSDIAGSAKQFF	TGTGCCAGCAGTGACATTGCGGGAAGCGCGAAGCAGTTCTTC
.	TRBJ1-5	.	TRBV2	CASSDLNSNQPQHF	TGTGCCAGCAGTGACTTAAATAGCAATCAGCCCCAGCATTTT